The clone carrying this T cell receptor beta chain occurred a few times. Its target is not known. Germline and genes here are mouse. The CDR3 end lies 4 residues beyond the end of the read and is filled in from the germline J gene. Following RNA extraction, reverse transcription yielded cDNA that acted as the sequencing template. Data came from immunoSEQ multiplex PCR; TCRdb stores just in-frame clones and leaves some out. The repertoire shows around 100,000 clones, none seen only once; the top ten take around 19%. J was trimmed by 2 bases and V by 2 bases; bases with no gene match: 2. The CDR3 consists of 15 residues. Germline V gene data show CDR1 as FNHDT and CDR2 as SITEND (reference sequence). These data belong to a study of CD8+ T cells in alopecia areata. Study background: Those receiving the skin were roughly 7-10-week-old female C3H/HeJ mice, whose grafts came from 6-12-month-old C3H/HeJ donors with spontaneous alopecia. Overall study results and limits: Between patients, shared TCR sequences were less clear than in mice. This was possibly due in part to HLA diversity in the patient population. Lesional tissue from the scalp (especially in alopecia totalis/universalis) showed higher clonality than normal scalp. Scalp sequencing captures resident alphabeta T cells of normal skin too.

Sample: lesional skin. This rearrangement joins TRBV19 to TRBJ2-7; 12 bases line up with TRBD1. This TCR was sampled from a C3H/HeJ mouse with alopecia areata. Mice of this strain are of MHC haplotype H2-k. CDR3 protein: CASSIGTGGPYEQYF. Partial CDR3 DNA: TGTGCCAGCAGTATCGGGACAGGGGGCCCCTAT.